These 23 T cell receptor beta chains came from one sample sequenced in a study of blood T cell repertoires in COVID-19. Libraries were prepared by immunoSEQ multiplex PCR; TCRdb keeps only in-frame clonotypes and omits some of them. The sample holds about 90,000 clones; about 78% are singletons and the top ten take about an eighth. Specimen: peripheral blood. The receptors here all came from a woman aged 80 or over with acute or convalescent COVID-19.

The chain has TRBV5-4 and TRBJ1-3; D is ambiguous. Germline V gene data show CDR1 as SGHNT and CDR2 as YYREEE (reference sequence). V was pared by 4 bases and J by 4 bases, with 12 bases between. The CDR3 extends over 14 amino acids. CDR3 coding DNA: TGTGCCAGCAGCCGGGGAGGGTTCGGAAACACCATATATTTT. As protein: CASSRGGFGNTIYF.

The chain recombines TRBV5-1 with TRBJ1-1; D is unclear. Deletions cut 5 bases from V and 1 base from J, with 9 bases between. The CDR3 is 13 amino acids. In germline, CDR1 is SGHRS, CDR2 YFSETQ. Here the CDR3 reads CASRRVENTEAFF. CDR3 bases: TGCGCCAGCAGGAGGGTGGAGAACACTGAAGCTTTCTTT.

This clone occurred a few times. The CDR3 coding sequence is TGTGCCAGCTCACCACTGGGGCTAGCGGGGGAAAATGAGCAGTTCTTC. Amino acid sequence: CASSPLGLAGENEQFF. The V and J genes are TRBV18 and TRBJ2-1; 10 nucleotides match TRBD2. The CDR3 has 16 residues. The germline gives CDR1 KGHSH, CDR2 LQKENI. V lost 1 base to trimming and J lost 7 bases; unmatched junction nucleotides: 7.

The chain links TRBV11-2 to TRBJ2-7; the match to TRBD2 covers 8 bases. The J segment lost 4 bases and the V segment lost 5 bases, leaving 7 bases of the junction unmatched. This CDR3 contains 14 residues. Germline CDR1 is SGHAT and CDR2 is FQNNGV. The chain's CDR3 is CASSQRGKEYEQYF. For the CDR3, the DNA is TGTGCCAGCAGCCAGCGGGGGAAAGAGTACGAGCAGTACTTC.

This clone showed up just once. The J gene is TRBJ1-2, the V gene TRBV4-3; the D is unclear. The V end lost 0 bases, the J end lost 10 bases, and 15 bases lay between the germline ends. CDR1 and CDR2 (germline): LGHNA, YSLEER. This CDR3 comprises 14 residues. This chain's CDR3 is CASSQDQQPRPYTF. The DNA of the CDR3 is TGCGCCAGCAGCCAAGATCAACAGCCACGGCCCTACACCTTC.

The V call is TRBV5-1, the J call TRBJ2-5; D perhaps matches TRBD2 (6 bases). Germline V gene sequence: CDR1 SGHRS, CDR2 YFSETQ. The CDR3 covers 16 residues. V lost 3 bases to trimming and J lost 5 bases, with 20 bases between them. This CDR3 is CASSSDGGGQAETQYF. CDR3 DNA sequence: TGCGCCAGCAGCTCGGATGGTGGAGGGCAGGCGGAGACCCAGTACTTC.

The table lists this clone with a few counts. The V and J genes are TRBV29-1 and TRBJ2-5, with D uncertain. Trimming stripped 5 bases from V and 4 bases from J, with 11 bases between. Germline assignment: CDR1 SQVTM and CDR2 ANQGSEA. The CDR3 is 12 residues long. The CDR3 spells CSVLPVRETQYF. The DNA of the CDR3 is TGCAGCGTTCTACCCGTCCGAGAGACCCAGTACTTC. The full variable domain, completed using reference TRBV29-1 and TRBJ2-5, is SAVISQKPSRDICQRGTSLTIQCQVDSQVTMMFWYRQQPGQSLTLIATANQGSEATYESGFVIDKFPISRPNLTFSTLTVSNMSPEDSSIYLCSVLPVRETQYFGPGTRLLVL.

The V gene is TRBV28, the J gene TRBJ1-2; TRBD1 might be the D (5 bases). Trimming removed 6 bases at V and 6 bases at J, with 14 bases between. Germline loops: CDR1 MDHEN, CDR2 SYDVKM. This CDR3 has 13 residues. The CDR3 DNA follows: TGTGCCAGCAGGGGACTTTTGGGACATGGCTACACCTTC. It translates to CASRGLLGHGYTF.

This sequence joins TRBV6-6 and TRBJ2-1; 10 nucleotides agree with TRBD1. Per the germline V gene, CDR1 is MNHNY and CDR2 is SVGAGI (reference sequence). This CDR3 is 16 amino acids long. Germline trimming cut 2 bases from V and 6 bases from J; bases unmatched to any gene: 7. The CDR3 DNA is TGTGCCAGCAGTTACCCCCGACAGGGGGCGAGCAATGAGCAGTTCTTC. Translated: CASSYPRQGASNEQFF.

CDR3 sequence (DNA): TGCGCCAGCAGCCAAGACGGTGACAGTTCTAACTATGGCTACACCTTC. Encoded protein: CASSQDGDSSNYGYTF. This chain connects TRBV4-3 to TRBJ1-2; tentative D call: TRBD1 (5 bases). The CDR3 runs to 16 residues. Germline values: CDR1 LGHNA, CDR2 YSLEER. V shed 0 bases and J shed 0 bases, with 11 bases lying between them.

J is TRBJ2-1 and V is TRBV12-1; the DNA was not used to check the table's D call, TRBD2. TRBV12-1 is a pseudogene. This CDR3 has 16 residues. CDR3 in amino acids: CASSSRGLAGPGEQFF. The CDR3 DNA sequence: TGTGCCAGCAGCAGTCGGGGACTAGCGGGACCGGGTGAGCAGTTCTTC.

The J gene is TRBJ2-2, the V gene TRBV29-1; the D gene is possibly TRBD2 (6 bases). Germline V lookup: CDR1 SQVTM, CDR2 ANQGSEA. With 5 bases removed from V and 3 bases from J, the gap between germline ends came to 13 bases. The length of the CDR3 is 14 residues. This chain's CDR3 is CSVKAGPYTGELFF. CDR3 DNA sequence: TGCAGCGTTAAGGCGGGGCCATACACCGGGGAGCTGTTTTTT.

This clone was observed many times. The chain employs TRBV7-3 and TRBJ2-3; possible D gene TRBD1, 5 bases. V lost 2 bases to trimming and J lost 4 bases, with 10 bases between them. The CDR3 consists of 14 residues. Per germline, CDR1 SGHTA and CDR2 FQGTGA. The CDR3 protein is CASSLLPGPDTQYF. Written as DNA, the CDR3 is TGTGCCAGCAGCTTATTGCCAGGGCCAGATACGCAGTATTTT.

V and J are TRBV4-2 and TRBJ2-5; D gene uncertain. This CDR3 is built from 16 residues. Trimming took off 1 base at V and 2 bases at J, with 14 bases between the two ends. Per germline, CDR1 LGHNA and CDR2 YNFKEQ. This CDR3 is CASSQGFDMLQETQYF. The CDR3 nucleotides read TGTGCCAGCAGCCAAGGGTTTGACATGCTTCAAGAGACCCAGTACTTC.

CDR3 residues: CASSAQGPETQYF. Here the CDR3 DNA reads TGTGCCAGCAGTGCCCAGGGCCCAGAGACCCAGTACTTC. The chain has TRBV25-1 and TRBJ2-5; D might be TRBD1 (5 bases). CDR3 size: 13 residues. Looked up from germline, CDR1 is MGHDK and CDR2 is SYGVNS. V gave up 4 bases and J gave up 4 bases, with 10 bases separating them.

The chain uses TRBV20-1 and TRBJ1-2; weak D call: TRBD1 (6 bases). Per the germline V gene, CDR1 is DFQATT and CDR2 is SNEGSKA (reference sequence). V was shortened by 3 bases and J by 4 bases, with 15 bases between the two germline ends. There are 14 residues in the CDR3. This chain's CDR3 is CSASLTGDPYGYTF. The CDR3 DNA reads TGCAGTGCTAGTCTGACAGGTGATCCCTATGGCTACACCTTC.

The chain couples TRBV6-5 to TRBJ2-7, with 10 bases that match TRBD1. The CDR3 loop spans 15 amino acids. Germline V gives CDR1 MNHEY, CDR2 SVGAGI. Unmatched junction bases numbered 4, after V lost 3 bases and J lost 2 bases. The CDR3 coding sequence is TGTGCCAGCAGTTATTCGGGACAGGGGACCTACGAGCAGTACTTC. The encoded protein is CASSYSGQGTYEQYF.

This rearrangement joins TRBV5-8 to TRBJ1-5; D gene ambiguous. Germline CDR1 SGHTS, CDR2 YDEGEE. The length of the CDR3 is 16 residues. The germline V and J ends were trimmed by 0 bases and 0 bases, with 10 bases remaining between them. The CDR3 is CASSLDPPYSNQPQHF. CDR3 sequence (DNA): TGTGCCAGCAGCTTGGATCCTCCGTATAGCAATCAGCCCCAGCATTTT.

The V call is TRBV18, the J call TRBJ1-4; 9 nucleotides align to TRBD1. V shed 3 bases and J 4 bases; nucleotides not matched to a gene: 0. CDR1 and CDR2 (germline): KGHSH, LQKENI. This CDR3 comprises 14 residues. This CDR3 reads CASSPDRGNEKLFF. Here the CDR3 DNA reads TGTGCCAGCTCACCGGACAGGGGTAATGAAAAACTGTTTTTT.

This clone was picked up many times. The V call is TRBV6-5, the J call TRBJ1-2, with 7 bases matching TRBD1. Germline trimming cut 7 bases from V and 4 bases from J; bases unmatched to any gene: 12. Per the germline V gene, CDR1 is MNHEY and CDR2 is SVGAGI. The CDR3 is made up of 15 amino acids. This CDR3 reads CASTPKPTGAYGYTF. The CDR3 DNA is TGTGCCAGCACACCTAAACCTACAGGGGCCTATGGCTACACCTTC.

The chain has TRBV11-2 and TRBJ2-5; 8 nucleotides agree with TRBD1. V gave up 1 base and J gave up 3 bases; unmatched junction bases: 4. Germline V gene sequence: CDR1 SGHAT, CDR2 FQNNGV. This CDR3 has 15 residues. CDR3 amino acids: CASSLARGREETQYF. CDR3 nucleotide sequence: TGTGCCAGCAGCTTAGCCAGGGGGCGAGAAGAGACCCAGTACTTC.

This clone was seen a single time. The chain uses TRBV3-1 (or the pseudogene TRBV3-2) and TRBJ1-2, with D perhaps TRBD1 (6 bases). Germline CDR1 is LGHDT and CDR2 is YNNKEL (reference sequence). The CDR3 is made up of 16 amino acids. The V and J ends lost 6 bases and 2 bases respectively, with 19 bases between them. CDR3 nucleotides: TGTGCCAGCAGTTCGAATACAGGGCCGAGAAACTATGGCTACACCTTC. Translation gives CASSSNTGPRNYGYTF.

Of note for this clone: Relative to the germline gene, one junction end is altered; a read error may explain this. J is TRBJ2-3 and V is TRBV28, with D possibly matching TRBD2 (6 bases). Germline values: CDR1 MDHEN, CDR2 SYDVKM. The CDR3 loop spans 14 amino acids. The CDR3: CASSPGTRTHTQYF. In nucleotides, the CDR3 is TGTGCCAGCAGTCCCGGGACTCGCACACATACGCAGTATTTT. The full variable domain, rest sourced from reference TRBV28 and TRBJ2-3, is DVKVTQSSRYLVKRTGEKVFLECVQDMDHENMFWYRQDPGLGLRLIYFSYDVKMKEKGDIPEGYSVSREKKERFSLILESASTNQTSMYLCASSPGTRTHTQYFGPGTRLTVL.